The 11 T cell receptor beta chains below were found in one sample sequenced in a study of blood T cell repertoires in COVID-19. Produced via immunoSEQ multiplex PCR; TCRdb's table is partial and in-frame only. Among approximately 280,000 clones, 80% to 90% were seen once, and the ten largest hold 9.5% to 11%. Material: peripheral blood. The receptors were gathered from a woman aged 70-85 years with acute or convalescent COVID-19.

The gene calls are TRBV7-2 and TRBJ2-5; D might be TRBD2 (7 bases). The CDR3 runs to 14 residues. V lost 0 bases, J lost 5 bases, and 10 bases lay in between. Germline CDR1 SGHTA, CDR2 FQGNSA. Here the CDR3 reads CASSLAGGRETQYF. The CDR3 DNA is TGTGCCAGCAGCTTAGCGGGGGGGCGGGAGACCCAGTACTTC. Full variable domain (missing parts from reference TRBV7-2 and TRBJ2-5): GAGVSQSPSNKVTEKGKDVELRCDPISGHTALYWYRQSLGQGLEFLIYFQGNSAPDKSGLPSDRFSAERTGGSVSTLTIQRTQQEDSAVYLCASSLAGGRETQYFGPGTRLLVL.

This rearrangement joins TRBV25-1 to TRBJ1-4, with a tentative D call TRBD1 (6 bases). The germline V and J ends were trimmed by 3 bases and 6 bases, with 11 bases remaining between them. Germline V gene data show CDR1 as MGHDK and CDR2 as SYGVNS. This CDR3 comprises 14 residues. The DNA for the CDR3 is TGTGCCAGCAGTGATTGGACAGTTTATGAAAAACTGTTTTTT. Translating gives CASSDWTVYEKLFF.

The CDR3 coding sequence is TGCGCCAGCAGCCAATGGACAGGGCGATTTATGAACACTGAAGCTTTCTTT. This encodes CASSQWTGRFMNTEAFF. V usage is TRBV4-1 and J usage is TRBJ1-1, with 8 bases that match TRBD1. V gave up 2 bases and J gave up 0 bases; unmatched junction bases: 8. This CDR3 has 17 residues. Per the germline V gene, CDR1 is MGHRA and CDR2 is YSYEKL.

The V gene is TRBV5-1, the J gene TRBJ2-1, with TRBD2 matching 7 bases. Trimming at V came to 4 bases and at J to 5 bases, leaving 9 bases not matched to a gene. CDR3 length: 15 amino acids. CDR1 SGHRS and CDR2 YFSETQ come from the germline V gene. For the CDR3, the DNA is TGCGCCAGCAGCCCCCGGGACTACTTTAACAATGAGCAGTTCTTC. This translates into CASSPRDYFNNEQFF.

This clone is medium-sized in the sample. The same CDR3 arises from other DNA sequences in this sample as well. The chain employs TRBV12-3 or TRBV12-4 and TRBJ2-3; D uncertain. The CDR3 contains 12 residues. Deletions cut 3 bases from V and 6 bases from J, with 7 bases between. CDR3 loop: CASSFFPDTQYF. In DNA, the CDR3 is TGTGCCAGCAGTTTCTTCCCCGATACGCAGTATTTT.

This chain uses TRBV20-1 with TRBJ2-2; 7 nucleotides line up with TRBD2. V shed 6 bases and J 0 bases; nucleotides not matched to a gene: 10. This CDR3 comprises 16 residues. Germline lookup yields CDR1 DFQATT and CDR2 SNEGSKA (reference sequence). The CDR3 sequence is CSASPQRGTNTGELFF. The DNA of the CDR3 is TGCAGTGCAAGTCCCCAGCGGGGAACGAACACCGGGGAGCTGTTTTTT.

The chain recombines TRBV6-4 with TRBJ1-2; possible D gene TRBD1, 5 bases. CDR3 length equals 13 residues. V lost 0 bases and J 5 bases, leaving 7 bases between the germline ends. CDR1 is MRHNA and CDR2 is SNTAGT in the germline V gene. The chain's CDR3 is CASSDSGLYGYTF. The DNA for the CDR3 is TGTGCCAGCAGTGACTCGGGGCTATATGGCTACACCTTC.

This CDR3 is CASSRGSGANVLTF. DNA for the CDR3: TGTGCCAGCAGCCGGGGCTCTGGGGCCAACGTCCTGACTTTC. This chain links TRBV7-9 with TRBJ2-6, with D perhaps matching TRBD2 (5 bases). This CDR3 is built from 14 residues. The germline V and J ends were trimmed by 5 bases and 0 bases, with 5 bases remaining between them. The germline V gene has CDR1 SEHNR and CDR2 FQNEAQ (reference sequence).

This clone came up a few times. The chain carries TRBV2 and TRBJ1-5, with D possibly TRBD1 on 5 matching bases. Germline V gene data show CDR1 as SNHLY and CDR2 as FYNNEI. The CDR3 is 15 residues long. The V gene lost 5 bases and the J gene lost 3 bases, with 14 bases spanning the gap. CDR3 loop: CASSFWGVDNQPQHF. The CDR3 nucleotides read TGTGCCAGCAGTTTTTGGGGGGTGGACAATCAGCCCCAGCATTTT.

This clone was detected once. The V call is TRBV5-6, the J call TRBJ1-4; possibly TRBD1 for D (5 bases). The germline V gene has CDR1 SGHDT and CDR2 YYEEEE. Trimming took off 0 bases at V and 7 bases at J, with 13 bases between the two ends. This CDR3 is built from 15 residues. CDR3 DNA sequence: TGTGCCAGCAGCTTGGGCAGGGTCGCAGGTGAAAAACTGTTTTTT. Translation gives CASSLGRVAGEKLFF.

The chain recombines TRBV7-6 with TRBJ2-1; TRBD2 matches 8 bases. Germline trimming cut 5 bases from V and 7 bases from J; bases unmatched to any gene: 16. This CDR3 comprises 17 residues. Per germline, CDR1 SGHVS and CDR2 FNYEAQ. CDR3 DNA sequence: TGTGCCAGCAGCGGCCAGGGAGCGAGCGGGGGTTATAATGAGCAGTTCTTC. Its protein is CASSGQGASGGYNEQFF.